This record concerns one T cell receptor beta chain sequence. What it recognizes is unknown. The data are from a study of T cell responses to AZD1222 COVID-19 vaccine. Whole-study findings and limits: Baseline seropositivity characterized only a handful of AZD1222 recipients. Close to half of spike-specific TCRs reportedly recognize unmutated variant regions.

The CDR3 contains 15 residues. CDR1 is SGHNT, CDR2 YENEEA, per germline. V lost 5 bases and J lost 2, with 16 bases in between. Using immunoSEQ multiplex PCR, the repertoire was profiled, and TCRdb retains in-frame clones only, with some absent. The sample carries 150,000 or so clones, roughly nine tenths recorded once. The sequencing here drew on peripheral blood, taken on day 0 of AZD1222 vaccination. The receptor was derived from an adult in good health. V and J are TRBV11-3 and TRBJ2-7; a weak D match, TRBD1 (6 bases). The CDR3 DNA follows: TGTGCCAGCAGCGCGGAGTCCACAGGGACCTACGAGCAGTACTTC. The encoded protein is CASSAESTGTYEQYF.